This T cell receptor beta chain emerged from a study of shared clonotypes between healthy human individuals. Sequenced by immunoSEQ multiplex PCR; TCRdb stores in-frame clones only, minus some. The sample has about 960,000 clones, more than 75% seen once. Germline V gives CDR1 SGHRS, CDR2 YFSETQ. The CDR3 consists of 14 residues. V was trimmed by 1 base and J by 6 bases, leaving 13 bases between them. The rearrangement joins TRBV5-1 to TRBJ1-1; D is unclear. The sequence came from a young man in good health. The sequenced material came from memory CD4+ T cells sorted from blood. Subset reported: CD45RA-negative fraction. In nucleotides, the CDR3 is TGCGCCAGCAGCTTGTATCCCACGGGCGCTGAAGCTTTCTTT. Its translation is CASSLYPTGAEAFF.